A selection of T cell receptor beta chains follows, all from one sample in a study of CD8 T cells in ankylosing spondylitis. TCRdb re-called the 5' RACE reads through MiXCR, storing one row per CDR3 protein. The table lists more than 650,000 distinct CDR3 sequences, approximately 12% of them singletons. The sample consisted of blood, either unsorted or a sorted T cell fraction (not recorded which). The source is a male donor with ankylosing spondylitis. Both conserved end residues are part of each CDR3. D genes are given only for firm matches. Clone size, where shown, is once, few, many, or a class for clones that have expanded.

CDR3aa: CASSTLDRRSDTQYF
CDR3nt: TGTGCCAGCAGTACCTTGGACAGGCGATCAGATACGCAGTATTTT
d_gene: TRBD1
v_gene: TRBV27
abundance: few
j_gene: TRBJ2-3

CDR3aa: CASSLGSGRQTYEQYF
CDR3nt: TGTGCCAGCAGCTTAGGTTCTGGGAGACAGACCTACGAGCAGTACTTC
d_gene: -
v_gene: TRBV7-9
abundance: -
j_gene: TRBJ2-7

CDR3aa: CSARVEALGKLFF
CDR3nt: TGCAGTGCTAGAGTGGAGGCCCTGGGAAAACTGTTTTTT
d_gene: -
v_gene: TRBV20-1
abundance: few
j_gene: TRBJ1-4

CDR3aa: CSGTQGAGPDVEQYF
CDR3nt: TGCAGTGGCACACAGGGAGCCGGCCCGGATGTAGAGCAGTACTTC
d_gene: -
v_gene: TRBV20-1
abundance: few
j_gene: TRBJ2-7

CDR3aa: CSAKAGGRSSYEQYF
CDR3nt: TGCAGTGCTAAGGCGGGGGGCCGTAGCTCCTACGAGCAGTACTTC
d_gene: TRBD2
v_gene: TRBV20-1
abundance: -
j_gene: TRBJ2-7

CDR3aa: CSAARDSLRNEQFF
CDR3nt: TGCAGTGCGGCCCGGGACTCACTCAGGAATGAGCAGTTCTTC
d_gene: -
v_gene: TRBV20-1
abundance: -
j_gene: TRBJ2-1

CDR3aa: CASSSFMNTEAFF
CDR3nt: TGTGCCAGCAGCTCATTTATGAACACTGAAGCTTTCTTT
d_gene: -
v_gene: TRBV12-3/TRBV12-4
abundance: -
j_gene: TRBJ1-1

CDR3aa: CASSQEDRNEQFF
CDR3nt: TGCGCCAGCAGCCAAGAAGACAGGAATGAGCAGTTCTTC
d_gene: -
v_gene: TRBV4-3
abundance: -
j_gene: TRBJ2-1

CDR3aa: CASSLESPGTRVNQPQHF
CDR3nt: TGTGCCAGCAGCTTAGAGTCCCCCGGGACTAGGGTCAATCAGCCCCAGCATTTT
d_gene: -
v_gene: TRBV11-1
abundance: many
j_gene: TRBJ1-5

CDR3aa: CATSKGGSSYEQYF
CDR3nt: TGTGCCACCAGCAAAGGAGGGAGCTCCTACGAGCAGTACTTC
d_gene: -
v_gene: TRBV15
abundance: many
j_gene: TRBJ2-7

CDR3aa: CASSLRVKQYF
CDR3nt: TGTGCCAGCAGTTTAAGAGTTAAGCAGTACTTC
d_gene: -
v_gene: TRBV28
abundance: once
j_gene: TRBJ2-7

CDR3aa: CATKGLDQETQYF
CDR3nt: TGTGCCACTAAAGGACTAGACCAAGAGACCCAGTACTTC
d_gene: TRBD2
v_gene: TRBV7-8
abundance: many
j_gene: TRBJ2-5

CDR3aa: CSVPTGGKTEAFF
CDR3nt: TGCAGTGTTCCGACAGGGGGTAAGACTGAAGCTTTCTTT
d_gene: TRBD1
v_gene: TRBV20-1
abundance: many
j_gene: TRBJ1-1

CDR3aa: CASREREAVTGELFF
CDR3nt: TGTGCCAGCAGAGAGCGGGAGGCAGTAACCGGGGAGCTGTTTTTT
d_gene: TRBD2
v_gene: TRBV25-1
abundance: many
j_gene: TRBJ2-2

CDR3aa: CAISASEEDGRELFF
CDR3nt: TGTGCCATCAGTGCCTCCGAGGAGGACGGCCGGGAGCTGTTTTTT
d_gene: -
v_gene: TRBV10-3
abundance: few
j_gene: TRBJ2-2

CDR3aa: CASRGSGGSYEQYF
CDR3nt: TGTGCCAGCAGAGGGAGCGGGGGGTCCTACGAGCAGTACTTC
d_gene: TRBD2
v_gene: TRBV27
abundance: many
j_gene: TRBJ2-7

CDR3aa: CASSANPGAEAYTYAGYTF
CDR3nt: TGTGCCAGCAGTGCCAACCCGGGGGCGGAGGCCTATACGTATGCTGGCTACACCTTC
d_gene: -
v_gene: TRBV25-1
abundance: few
j_gene: TRBJ1-2

CDR3aa: CASSSLKVWEQFF
CDR3nt: TGTGCCAGCAGCTCGCTTAAGGTTTGGGAGCAGTTCTTC
d_gene: -
v_gene: TRBV7-2
abundance: few
j_gene: TRBJ2-1

CDR3aa: CASSHNSGRANSPLHF
CDR3nt: TGCGCCAGCAGCCATAATTCGGGACGGGCAAATTCACCCCTCCACTTT
d_gene: -
v_gene: TRBV4-3
abundance: many
j_gene: TRBJ1-6

CDR3aa: CASSLGTGGGQPQHF
CDR3nt: TGTGCCAGCTCACTTGGGACAGGGGGCGGTCAGCCCCAGCATTTT
d_gene: TRBD1
v_gene: TRBV18
abundance: -
j_gene: TRBJ1-5

CDR3aa: CASSDRSQSNTEAFF
CDR3nt: TGTGCCAGCAGTGACCGAAGTCAGTCGAACACTGAAGCTTTCTTT
d_gene: -
v_gene: TRBV6-4
abundance: -
j_gene: TRBJ1-1

CDR3aa: CSAAGKTGAFPYEQYF
CDR3nt: TGCAGTGCGGCCGGAAAAACGGGGGCCTTCCCCTACGAGCAGTACTTC
d_gene: -
v_gene: TRBV20-1
abundance: few
j_gene: TRBJ2-7

CDR3aa: CASSTRGTVSTDTQYF
CDR3nt: TGTGCCAGCAGCACTCGGGGGACAGTTAGCACAGATACGCAGTATTTT
d_gene: -
v_gene: TRBV7-9
abundance: many
j_gene: TRBJ2-3

CDR3aa: CATSKTLGLAGTSTDTQYF
CDR3nt: TGTGCCACCAGCAAAACATTGGGACTAGCGGGTACCAGCACAGATACGCAGTATTTT
d_gene: TRBD2
v_gene: TRBV24-1
abundance: -
j_gene: TRBJ2-3

CDR3aa: CASRGDSLDEQFF
CDR3nt: TGTGCCAGCAGAGGAGACAGTCTGGATGAGCAGTTCTTC
d_gene: -
v_gene: TRBV6-2/TRBV6-3
abundance: -
j_gene: TRBJ2-1

CDR3aa: CASSYSGPLIINQPQHF
CDR3nt: TGTGCCAGCAGTTACTCGGGGCCTCTAATCATCAATCAGCCCCAGCATTTT
d_gene: -
v_gene: TRBV6-5
abundance: few
j_gene: TRBJ1-5

CDR3aa: CSARDWGGGTPVADTQYF
CDR3nt: TGCAGTGCTAGAGATTGGGGCGGGGGGACTCCAGTTGCAGATACGCAGTATTTT
d_gene: TRBD2
v_gene: TRBV20-1
abundance: few
j_gene: TRBJ2-3

CDR3aa: CATGLRDRGYNEQFF
CDR3nt: TGTGCCACCGGACTCCGGGACAGGGGGTACAATGAGCAGTTCTTC
d_gene: TRBD1
v_gene: TRBV24-1
abundance: -
j_gene: TRBJ2-1

CDR3aa: CAISHTRDYEQYF
CDR3nt: TGTGCCATCTCACACACACGAGACTACGAGCAGTACTTC
d_gene: -
v_gene: TRBV10-3
abundance: -
j_gene: TRBJ2-7

CDR3aa: CRVRSGEKLFF
CDR3nt: TGCAGGGTGAGGTCTGGAGAAAAACTGTTTTTT
d_gene: -
v_gene: TRBV20-1
abundance: few
j_gene: TRBJ1-4

CDR3aa: CSVEDRGRRETQYF
CDR3nt: TGCAGCGTTGAAGACAGGGGGCGCCGGGAGACCCAGTACTTC
d_gene: TRBD1
v_gene: TRBV29-1
abundance: many
j_gene: TRBJ2-5

CDR3aa: CASSPGMDYGYTF
CDR3nt: TGCGCCAGCAGCCCCGGGATGGACTATGGCTACACCTTC
d_gene: -
v_gene: TRBV5-1
abundance: few
j_gene: TRBJ1-2

CDR3aa: CASSLLAGSINEQFF
CDR3nt: TGTGCCAGCAGCTTATTAGCGGGGAGCATCAATGAGCAGTTCTTC
d_gene: TRBD2
v_gene: TRBV7-3
abundance: many
j_gene: TRBJ2-1

CDR3aa: CATSRGGRGLNQPQHF
CDR3nt: TGTGCCACCAGCAGAGGAGGCAGGGGCCTCAATCAGCCCCAGCATTTT
d_gene: -
v_gene: TRBV15
abundance: -
j_gene: TRBJ1-5

CDR3aa: CASSSQGYMNTEAFF
CDR3nt: TGTGCCAGCAGCTCCCAGGGATACATGAACACTGAAGCTTTCTTT
d_gene: -
v_gene: TRBV5-5
abundance: few
j_gene: TRBJ1-1

CDR3aa: CASSPGQAGGYTF
CDR3nt: TGTGCCAGCAGCCCCGGACAGGCTGGTGGCTACACCTTC
d_gene: TRBD1
v_gene: TRBV7-9
abundance: few
j_gene: TRBJ1-2

CDR3aa: CASSLAASSGYNEQFF
CDR3nt: TGCGCCAGCAGCCTGGCAGCGTCTAGCGGCTACAATGAGCAGTTCTTC
d_gene: TRBD2
v_gene: TRBV5-1
abundance: few
j_gene: TRBJ2-1

CDR3aa: CASSSGAEELFF
CDR3nt: TGTGCCAGCAGCTCAGGGGCGGAGGAGCTGTTTTTT
d_gene: -
v_gene: TRBV5-6
abundance: few
j_gene: TRBJ2-2

CDR3aa: CASSYTRGTPLHF
CDR3nt: TGTGCCAGCAGTTATACCAGGGGGACTCCCCTCCACTTT
d_gene: TRBD1
v_gene: TRBV7-2
abundance: -
j_gene: TRBJ1-6

CDR3aa: CSAREQGVLEKLFF
CDR3nt: TGCAGTGCTAGGGAACAGGGGGTGCTAGAAAAACTGTTTTTT
d_gene: TRBD1
v_gene: TRBV20-1
abundance: few
j_gene: TRBJ1-4

CDR3aa: CSASGDRSEKLFF
CDR3nt: TGCAGTGCCAGTGGGGACAGGAGTGAAAAACTGTTTTTT
d_gene: TRBD1
v_gene: TRBV20-1
abundance: -
j_gene: TRBJ1-4

CDR3aa: CASRRQVLFYNEQFF
CDR3nt: TGTGCCAGCAGACGACAGGTTCTCTTCTACAATGAGCAGTTCTTC
d_gene: -
v_gene: TRBV6-1
abundance: -
j_gene: TRBJ2-1

CDR3aa: CASSLGAGVNEQFF
CDR3nt: TGCGCCAGCAGCTTGGGTGCAGGGGTCAATGAGCAGTTCTTC
d_gene: -
v_gene: TRBV5-1
abundance: once
j_gene: TRBJ2-1

CDR3aa: CAISEYRGLTGWNEQFF
CDR3nt: TGTGCCATCAGTGAGTATAGAGGACTCACAGGCTGGAATGAGCAGTTCTTC
d_gene: -
v_gene: TRBV10-3
abundance: -
j_gene: TRBJ2-1

CDR3aa: CASSDTTYYEQYF
CDR3nt: TGTGCCAGCAGCGACACGACCTACTACGAGCAGTACTTC
d_gene: -
v_gene: TRBV6-2/TRBV6-3
abundance: -
j_gene: TRBJ2-7

CDR3aa: CASMQVSTNEKLFF
CDR3nt: TGCGCCAGCATGCAGGTGTCAACTAATGAAAAACTGTTTTTT
d_gene: -
v_gene: TRBV23-1
abundance: once
j_gene: TRBJ1-4

CDR3aa: CASKSSRSSGANVLTF
CDR3nt: TGTGCCAGCAAATCAAGTAGGTCTTCTGGGGCCAACGTCCTGACTTTC
d_gene: -
v_gene: TRBV6-1
abundance: few
j_gene: TRBJ2-6

CDR3aa: CATRATEDGYGYTF
CDR3nt: TGTGCCACCAGGGCTACCGAAGACGGCTATGGCTACACCTTC
d_gene: -
v_gene: TRBV24-1
abundance: few
j_gene: TRBJ1-2

CDR3aa: CASSTGTVRVETQYF
CDR3nt: TGTGCCAGCAGCACCGGGACGGTGAGAGTGGAGACCCAGTACTTC
d_gene: -
v_gene: TRBV21-1
abundance: few
j_gene: TRBJ2-5

CDR3aa: CASSSVQQGAAEAFF
CDR3nt: TGTGCCAGCAGCTCCGTCCAGCAGGGGGCCGCTGAAGCTTTCTTT
d_gene: TRBD1
v_gene: TRBV7-3
abundance: many
j_gene: TRBJ1-1